This T cell receptor (beta chain) was found in a study of T cell responses to AZD1222 COVID-19 vaccine (dated by TCRdb to about 2021). Describing the broader study: TCR sequencing was performed for roughly 250 trial participants, of whom around 210 were given two doses of AZD1222 and around 25 were given two doses of MenACWY control vaccine. Trial participants were enrolled by age into subgroups of 18-55, 56-69 and 70-plus years, and roughly 150, 30 and 60 TCR-sequenced participants, respectively, were included in these subgroups. The paper as a whole reports these results and caveats: Reportedly, close to half of the unique spike-specific TCRs recognized epitopes lying outside the regions that are mutated in the B.1.351 and B.1.1.7 variants. Vaccine-associated CD4 TCRs spanned the whole spike protein, with dominant responses in regions 160-218 and 743-854. In the small 56-69-year group, the increase in depth fell short of significance, most likely because of low power. Because no samples from the day 14 peak response were available, repertoires could be characterized only after the peak T cell response. Only 5 to 7 AZD1222 recipients were SARS-CoV-2 seropositive at baseline, limiting conclusions about previously exposed vaccinees. Participants were mostly white British, with more females than males. The authors suggested clonal diversity may have been underestimated. After two AZD1222 doses, spike-specific TCR breadth and depth were significantly higher than at day 0 and than in MenACWY recipients.

A remark on this clone: Its antigen is currently not known. No quality values exist for individual bases; no much larger clone is one base distant.

The CDR3 regions of human TCRbeta chains were analyzed by immunosequencing. On the authors' methods: TCRs in the repertoires were matched against a reference library of SARS-CoV-2-specific TCRs that had been generated with the MIRA antigen-specificity platform. Breadth meant the fraction of unique TCRs that were SARS-CoV-2-associated, whereas depth meant the fraction of total T cells that were SARS-CoV-2-associated. Using the MIRA data, every spike-specific TCR was mapped to the spike region that the TCR reacted to and assigned to either a CD4 or a CD8 class. Log10-transformed breadth and depth values were compared by one-way ANOVA with Sidak's multiple comparisons tests. This immuneACCESS table, as held by TCRdb, lists in-frame sequences with V and J called but not all clones. Of the missing ones, under half trace to an unresolved V gene in checked studies; the others have no known cause. V, J and clone size are taken as reported in that table, and D and trimming were inferred from the DNA itself. For this sample the table gives tens of thousands of clones, of which 75% to 95% were detected only once. The ten top clones hold 11% of the sample.

Spanning cysteine to phenylalanine, the CDR3 consists of 14 amino acids. Only the CDR3 portion is preserved as DNA: 42 bases, with reading frame beginning at the first base. V gives up 2 bases and J gives up 8 bases, and the segment between their germline ends measures 12 bases. According to the germline V gene, CDR1 reads MDHEN and CDR2 reads SYDVKM. The time point label, read with the paper, signifies: about 28 days (+/-7) after the second vaccine dose. AZD1222 recipients given second doses at about 4 weeks or at about 12 weeks were pooled, since spike-specific TCR depth and breadth were not found to differ between the two schedules. Vaccinee samples came from UK trials COV001 and COV002, including a single-blind randomized controlled phase 2/3 trial of AZD1222 (ChAdOx1 nCoV-19) in healthy adults. Trial participant PBMC samples were collected at day 0 and day 28 after the second dose for TCRbeta chain sequencing.

The V gene is TRBV28 and the J gene is TRBJ1-4, with TRBD1 perhaps the D gene, on 5 matching bases. This TCR was recovered from an adult who received the AZD1222 COVID-19 vaccine. The source material was peripheral blood, sampled 28 days after the second AZD1222 dose. This receptor carries the CDR3 CASSLGWQGEKLFF. In nucleotides, the sequence is TGTGCCAGCAGTTTAGGGTGGCAGGGAGAAAAACTGTTTTTT.